Below, 30 T cell receptor beta chains from the same sample are listed, as sequenced in a study of radiotherapy plus CTLA-4 blockade in lung cancer listed by TCRdb under 2018. The library was produced with the immunoSEQ multiplex PCR assay. The table comes from immuneACCESS by way of TCRdb, which keeps in-frame sequences with V and J called. Part of the clones is missing from these tables; in studies checked, under half for an unresolved V gene and the rest for unknown reasons. In this sample the table shows approximately 25,000 clones, approximately 73% of which occur a single time. About 3.9% of the sample is in the top ten clones. The specimen comprised peripheral blood, sampled from a patient treated with radiotherapy plus ipilimumab. The receptors originated from a human donor with non-small cell lung cancer who had stable disease on radiotherapy plus ipilimumab.

The chain is built from TRBV18 and TRBJ1-5; D call uncertain. CDR3 length: 13 amino acids. The V and J ends lost 4 bases and 1 base respectively, with 5 bases between them. Germline lookup yields CDR1 KGHSH and CDR2 LQKENI. The DNA of the CDR3 is TGTGCCAGCTCACGAGACAGCAATCAGCCCCAGCATTTT. Protein: CASSRDSNQPQHF.

The chain has TRBV23-1 and TRBJ2-4; 7 bases are a match to TRBD2. TRBV23-1 falls under the ORF class, with uncertain function. The CDR3 contains 16 residues. Trimming cost V 5 bases and J 2 bases; bases outside gene matches: 9. This CDR3 reads CASSAGGREPKNIQYF. The CDR3, as DNA: TGCGCCAGCAGTGCAGGTGGGCGGGAGCCCAAAAACATTCAGTACTTC.

The chain employs TRBV4-1 and TRBJ2-2, with D possibly TRBD2 on 5 matching bases. The V and J ends lost 0 bases and 4 bases respectively, with 9 bases between them. In germline, CDR1 is MGHRA, CDR2 YSYEKL. There are 15 residues in the CDR3. Written as DNA, the CDR3 is TGCGCCAGCAGCCAAGATCGACTAAGCACCGGGGAGCTGTTTTTT. Encoded protein: CASSQDRLSTGELFF.

The J gene is TRBJ2-7, the V gene TRBV27; 8 bases agree with TRBD1. CDR1 MNHEY and CDR2 SMNVEV come from the germline V gene (reference sequence). The CDR3 loop spans 15 amino acids. J was trimmed by 4 bases and V by 5 bases; bases with no gene match: 10. The CDR3 nucleotides are TGTGCCAGCAGTCTCATGGACAGGGATAGGTACGAGCAGTACTTC. This codes for CASSLMDRDRYEQYF.

This clone was seen a single time. The chain employs TRBV25-1 and TRBJ2-2; TRBD1 might be the D (5 bases). Germline V lookup: CDR1 MGHDK, CDR2 SYGVNS. This CDR3 has 14 amino acids. Between the trimmed V and J ends, which lost 0 bases and 3 bases, there was a span of 5 bases. In DNA form, the CDR3 reads TGTGCCAGCAGTGAATACAGGGACACCGGGGAGCTGTTTTTT. This codes for CASSEYRDTGELFF.

The chain has TRBV7-9 and TRBJ2-3, with D perhaps TRBD2 (5 bases). Germline assignment: CDR1 SEHNR and CDR2 FQNEAQ (reference sequence). This CDR3 comprises 14 residues. Trimming removed 7 bases from V and 5 bases from J, with 16 bases in between. CDR3 residues: CASINTAERDTQYF. The CDR3 DNA sequence: TGTGCCAGCATCAACACAGCGGAGAGAGATACGCAGTATTTT.

In the case of this clone: At one end, the junction sequence differs from germline, possibly due to a read error. Other nucleotide sequences in the sample specify the same CDR3. J is TRBJ1-1 and V is TRBV28; D gene unclear. Germline CDR1 reads MDHEN; CDR2 reads SYDVKM. This CDR3 is built from 15 residues. The CDR3 sequence: CASSHPFKGGTEAFF. DNA for the CDR3: TGTGCCAGCAGCCATCCCTTTAAGGGAGGAACTGAGGCTTTCTTT.

This clone was counted a few times. The V and J genes are TRBV7-9 and TRBJ1-4, with 8 nucleotides matching TRBD1. Trimming took 6 bases from V and 4 from J; bases not matched to a gene: 7. The germline V gene encodes CDR1 SEHNR and CDR2 FQNEAQ (reference sequence). This CDR3 region has 15 residues. The CDR3, as DNA: TGTGCCAGCAGTTCTACAGGGGGATTTAATGAAAAACTGTTTTTT. Protein sequence: CASSSTGGFNEKLFF.

The CDR3 loop reads CSVGFKKNTEAFF. The CDR3 DNA follows: TGCAGCGTTGGGTTTAAAAAGAACACTGAAGCTTTCTTT. The V gene is TRBV29-1, the J gene TRBJ1-1; D is uncertain. V lost 4 bases to trimming and J lost 1 base, with 10 bases between them. The CDR3 loop spans 13 amino acids. Per germline, CDR1 SQVTM and CDR2 ANQGSEA.

As for this clone: One junction end disagrees with the germline gene, perhaps due to a read error. The rearrangement links TRBV18 to TRBJ2-7, with D tentatively TRBD1 (6 bases). The V gene's germline CDR1 is KGHSH and CDR2 LQKENI. The CDR3 has 13 amino acids. CDR3 loop: CTSSSGHNYEQYF. The CDR3, as DNA: TGTACCAGCTCATCGGGACATAACTACGAGCAGTACTTC.

This clone has just a few counts. This rearrangement joins TRBV6-4 to TRBJ2-3; 13 nucleotides align to TRBD2. V lost 6 bases, J lost 2 bases, and 5 bases stayed unmatched. CDR1 is MRHNA, CDR2 SNTAGT, per germline. This CDR3 comprises 16 residues. In DNA form, the CDR3 reads TGTGCCAGCAGCCCGACTAGCGGGAGGCCCACAGATACGCAGTATTTT. It is translated as CASSPTSGRPTDTQYF.

The chain carries TRBV6-5 and TRBJ2-6; no clear D gene. The CDR3 covers 13 residues. V lost 6 bases, J lost 0 bases, and 3 bases lay in between. CDR1 is MNHEY and CDR2 is SVGAGI in the germline V gene. In DNA, the CDR3 is TGTGCCAGCAGGGGCTCTGGGGCCAACGTCCTGACTTTC. Translation: CASRGSGANVLTF.

This clone was recorded a few times. The J gene is TRBJ2-7, the V gene TRBV13; 11 nucleotides line up with TRBD2. The CDR3 loop spans 19 amino acids. J gave up 7 bases and V 3 bases, and 20 bases lay outside the gene matches. CDR1 and CDR2 from the germline V gene are PRHDT and FYEKMQ (reference sequence). CDR3 coding DNA: TGTGCCAGCAGCTTGACAGGGATGACTAGCGGGACGGCGAAAGGGGAGCAGTACTTC. Encoded protein: CASSLTGMTSGTAKGEQYF. Variable domain in full (rest from reference TRBV13 and TRBJ2-7): AAGVIQSPRHLIKEKRETATLKCYPIPRHDTVYWYQQGPGQDPQFLISFYEKMQSDKGSIPDRFSAQQFSDYHSELNMSSLELGDSALYFCASSLTGMTSGTAKGEQYFGPGTRLTVT.

The rearrangement uses TRBV20-1 and TRBJ2-7, with D uncertain. The CDR3 covers 11 residues. Germline CDR1 reads DFQATT; CDR2 reads SNEGSKA (reference sequence). The V end was cut by 3 bases, the J end by 7 bases, with 10 bases between. For the CDR3, the DNA is TGCAGTGCTAGGACCCCTAGGGAGCAGTACTTC. Translated: CSARTPREQYF.

In its sample, this clone was seen a few times. This chain uses TRBV10-2 with TRBJ2-5; 16 nucleotides match TRBD2. The length of the CDR3 is 16 residues. After removal of 6 bases from V and 4 bases from J, the junction contained 5 bases not matched to a gene. Germline V gives CDR1 WSHSY, CDR2 SAAADI. CDR3 protein: CASSGTSGGGRETQYF. CDR3 DNA: TGCGCCAGCAGCGGGACTAGCGGGGGGGGGAGAGAGACCCAGTACTTC.

On this clone itself: A read error may produce the germline difference seen at one junction end. V usage is TRBV6-5 and J usage is TRBJ2-7; D is perhaps TRBD2 (7 bases). Germline loops: CDR1 MNHEY, CDR2 SVGAGI. The CDR3 spans 14 residues. DNA of the CDR3: TGTGCCAGCAATTACAGGGAGGGCTCCTACGAGCAGTACTTC. Translated: CASNYREGSYEQYF.

The chain carries TRBV6-1 and TRBJ1-3; D gene uncertain. Deletions cut 2 bases from V and 4 bases from J, with 6 bases between. The length of the CDR3 is 13 residues. The V gene's germline CDR1 is MNHNS and CDR2 SASEGT. The CDR3 nucleotides are TGTGCCAGCAGTGAAAGCCGGGGAAACACCATATATTTT. Translating it yields CASSESRGNTIYF.

This chain uses TRBV6-4 with TRBJ1-5; D not resolved. V lost 5 bases and J lost 0, with 5 bases in between. CDR3 length: 13 residues. Germline assignment: CDR1 MRHNA and CDR2 SNTAGT. The CDR3 DNA follows: TGTGCCAGCAGTTCACTTAGCAATCAGCCCCAGCATTTT. Translated, it gives CASSSLSNQPQHF.

The rearrangement uses TRBV6-5 and TRBJ2-7, with D possibly matching TRBD2 (5 bases). Germline values: CDR1 MNHEY, CDR2 SVGAGI. The CDR3 length is 14 residues. V was pared by 2 bases and J by 5 bases, with 13 bases between. The CDR3 bases are TGTGCCAGCAGTTACAGTCCGGGGATAAACGAGCAGTACTTC. This translates into CASSYSPGINEQYF.

The chain recombines TRBV28 with TRBJ1-2, with no clear D. This CDR3 region has 11 residues. V lost 11 bases, J lost 4 bases, and 11 bases lay in between. CDR1 is MDHEN, CDR2 SYDVKM, per germline. The CDR3, as DNA: TGTGCCGTACAGCTTACCTATGGCTACACCTTC. Its protein product is CAVQLTYGYTF.

By share, this clone ranks as medium-sized (0.01 to 0.1%). This chain connects TRBV4-3 to TRBJ2-7; TRBD1 is a possible D gene (6 bases). Trimming left V 3 bases short and J 5 bases short, with 11 bases between. CDR1 is LGHNA and CDR2 is YSLEER in the germline V gene. The CDR3 contains 13 residues. CDR3 region: CASSHVNRDEQYF. CDR3 DNA: TGCGCCAGCAGCCACGTGAACAGGGACGAGCAGTACTTC.

The sample holds one count of this clone. In DNA form, the CDR3 reads TGTGCCAGCAGTGGGGGACTAGCCTGGGGGCAGTACTTC. It is translated as CASSGGLAWGQYF. The J gene is TRBJ2-7, the V gene TRBV2; 9 bases fit TRBD2. CDR1 is SNHLY and CDR2 is FYNNEI in the germline V gene. CDR3 length equals 13 residues. The trim removed 4 bases at V and 9 bases at J, leaving 7 bases unmatched.

The chain uses TRBV7-8 and TRBJ2-5; D is possibly TRBD1 or TRBD2 (6 bases each). V was cut by 2 bases and J by 5 bases, with 27 bases left in between. CDR1 and CDR2 from the germline V gene are SGHVS and FQNEAQ. The CDR3 sequence is 19 residues long. CDR3 DNA sequence: TGTGCCAGCAGCTTAAGGGCGCAGGGGATGGGCGGAGGGCGGGAGACCCAGTACTTC. It translates to CASSLRAQGMGGGRETQYF.

J is TRBJ2-1 and V is TRBV13, with D tentatively TRBD2 (7 bases). V was shortened by 2 bases and J by 5 bases, with 22 bases between the two germline ends. This CDR3 region has 18 residues. Germline CDR1 and CDR2: PRHDT and FYEKMQ (reference sequence). CDR3 bases: TGTGCCAGCAGCTTAAAGTTGGCGGGAGCAGGGGTACACAATGAGCAGTTCTTC. This codes for CASSLKLAGAGVHNEQFF.

This clone was recorded a few times. The V and J genes are TRBV5-6 and TRBJ2-2; 8 nucleotides align to TRBD2. The CDR3 is 18 amino acids. The germline V gene encodes CDR1 SGHDT and CDR2 YYEEEE. Trimming removed 0 bases from V and 1 base from J; junction bases left unmatched: 8. The CDR3: CASSLDAIAGRNTGELFF. For the CDR3, the DNA is TGTGCCAGCAGCTTGGACGCAATAGCGGGACGGAACACCGGGGAGCTGTTTTTT.

The gene calls are TRBV7-9 and TRBJ1-1; D not resolved. V shed 4 bases and J shed 2 bases, with 11 bases lying between them. This CDR3 is built from 14 residues. Germline CDR1 reads SEHNR; CDR2 reads FQNEAQ (reference sequence). CDR3 region: CASSSALPNTEAFF. The CDR3 coding sequence is TGTGCCAGCAGCTCGGCCCTACCAAACACTGAAGCTTTCTTT.

This chain links TRBV2 with TRBJ1-1; tentatively, D is TRBD1 (5 bases). CDR1 and CDR2 (germline): SNHLY, FYNNEI. V was cut by 6 bases and J by 3 bases, with 14 bases left in between. The CDR3 spans 14 residues. CDR3 sequence reads: CASSVVGGDTEAFF. The DNA for the CDR3 is TGTGCCAGCAGCGTGGTCGGGGGGGACACTGAAGCTTTCTTT.

The genes are TRBV5-4 and TRBJ2-5; D is perhaps TRBD1 (5 bases). The germline V gene has CDR1 SGHNT and CDR2 YYREEE (reference sequence). V lost 0 bases and J 0 bases, leaving 9 bases between the germline ends. The CDR3 runs to 15 residues. The CDR3 bases are TGTGCCAGCAGCTTGGGCAGGGCGTACCAAGAGACCCAGTACTTC. Amino acids: CASSLGRAYQETQYF.

This clone is medium-sized (0.01 to 0.1%) in the sample. The CDR3 protein is CASSYEFGHAYGYTF. DNA of the CDR3: TGTGCCAGCAGTTACGAGTTCGGGCACGCCTATGGCTACACCTTC. The chain carries TRBV6-5 and TRBJ1-2, with D unclear. The germline V gene has CDR1 MNHEY and CDR2 SVGAGI. V was shortened by 2 bases and J by 4 bases, with 14 bases between the two germline ends. The CDR3 has 15 residues.

This rearrangement joins TRBV12-5 to TRBJ2-1; 7 positions match TRBD2. In germline, CDR1 is LGHNT, CDR2 FRNRAP. The CDR3 extends over 12 amino acids. The ends lost 7 bases at V and 9 bases at J; junction bases unmatched: 6. CDR3 sequence reads: CASAQPGGEQFF. Here the CDR3 DNA reads TGTGCTAGTGCCCAGCCGGGAGGTGAGCAGTTCTTC.